These 31 T cell receptor beta chains share one sample of origin, sequenced in a study of early T cells in non-severe SARS-CoV-2 infection (dated by TCRdb to about 2021). The method behind the library was 5' RACE. Sequenced on a NextSeq 500. Clones were called with MiXCR by TCRdb after fastp trimmed the public reads at Q25, and only in-frame beta chains were retained. Each CDR3 protein appears once, grouped with its most common genes and DNA. The sample has about 34,000 distinct CDR3 sequences on record, roughly 6% of them singletons. Around 8% of the sample lies in the top ten. Sample: whole blood. The receptors were gathered from an adult who was a healthcare worker with PCR-confirmed SARS-CoV-2 infection or an uninfected control (not recorded which).

This clonotype was detected ten times or more. V gene TRBV4-1 combines with J gene TRBJ2-1; no clear D. Trimming left V 0 bases short and J 3 bases short, with 6 bases between. The CDR3 runs 14 residues. The germline gives CDR1 MGHRA, CDR2 YSYEKL. The CDR3 loop is CASSQEDRYNEQFF. The CDR3 DNA reads as TGCGCCAGCAGCCAAGAGGACCGCTACAATGAGCAGTTCTTC.

In its sample, this clonotype was seen many times. The chain combines TRBV29-1 with TRBJ2-1; 8 bases map to TRBD1. Per the germline V gene, CDR1 is SQVTM and CDR2 is ANQGSEA. This CDR3 is built from 12 residues. V trimming: 4 bases; J trimming: 8 bases; junction bases outside the gene matches: 4. This CDR3 reads CSVVTGGHEQFF. The CDR3 region has the DNA TGCAGCGTTGTAACAGGGGGGCATGAGCAGTTCTTC.

This clonotype was detected a few times. The chain recombines TRBV28 with TRBJ2-2; D tentatively fits TRBD1 or TRBD2 (5 bases each). Trimming shortened V by 11 bases and J by 4 bases, and 14 bases separated the two germline ends. The germline gives CDR1 MDHEN, CDR2 SYDVKM. The length of the CDR3 is 13 residues. In DNA form, the CDR3 reads TGTGCCGGCTCGGGGCTTCCCACCGGGGAGCTGTTTTTT. It codes for CAGSGLPTGELFF. Together with reference TRBV28 and TRBJ2-2, the CDR3 gives the full variable domain: DVKVTQSSRYLVKRTGEKVFLECVQDMDHENMFWYRQDPGLGLRLIYFSYDVKMKEKGDIPEGYSVSREKKERFSLILESASTNQTSMYLCAGSGLPTGELFFGEGSRLTVL.

This clonotype appeared many times. The chain has TRBV18 and TRBJ2-7; D is possibly TRBD1 (5 bases). The CDR3 runs 15 residues. Trimming took off 1 base at V and 2 bases at J, with 12 bases between the two ends. Per the germline V gene, CDR1 is KGHSH and CDR2 is LQKENI. CDR3 nucleotides: TGTGCCAGCTCACCACTGTCGACAGAAACCTACGAGCAGTACTTC. Amino acid sequence: CASSPLSTETYEQYF.

This clonotype was seen at least ten times. Here the CDR3 DNA reads TGTGCCAGCAACTCTCCGGGACAGGGACCCTACGAGCAGTACTTC. Protein: CASNSPGQGPYEQYF. The V and J genes are TRBV28 and TRBJ2-7; TRBD1 matches at 9 bases. CDR3 length equals 15 residues. V was clipped by 7 bases and J by 2 bases; unmatched bases: 9. CDR1 MDHEN and CDR2 SYDVKM come from the germline V gene.

At least ten counts were recorded for this clonotype. V gene TRBV27 combines with J gene TRBJ2-5; TRBD2 aligns across 11 bases. CDR1 and CDR2 (germline): MNHEY, SMNVEV (reference sequence). This CDR3 has 13 amino acids. V shed 8 bases and J 4 bases; nucleotides not matched to a gene: 3. The CDR3 DNA reads as TGTGCCAGCCTAGCGGGGGGCTCAGAGACCCAGTACTTC. Its protein product is CASLAGGSETQYF.

This clonotype was seen at least ten times. The gene calls are TRBV12-3 or TRBV12-4 and TRBJ2-1, with 9 nucleotides matching TRBD2. V lost 4 bases, J lost 4 bases, and 8 bases stayed unmatched. This CDR3 spans 16 amino acids. The DNA for the CDR3 is TGTGCCAGCAGTTCCCCTGGCGGGGGGGATTACAATGAGCAGTTCTTC. This translates into CASSSPGGGDYNEQFF.

V is TRBV14 and J is TRBJ1-1; 8 bases align to TRBD1. V gave up 1 base and J gave up 5 bases; unmatched junction bases: 6. The CDR3 spans 15 residues. The V gene's germline CDR1 is SGHDN and CDR2 FVKESK. CDR3 nucleotide sequence: TGTGCCAGCAGCCAAGTTCGGACAGGGAAAACTGAAGCTTTCTTT. Protein sequence: CASSQVRTGKTEAFF.

This clonotype was observed at least ten times. This chain links TRBV5-1 with TRBJ2-5; D gene uncertain. The CDR3 has 14 amino acids. The V end was cut by 1 base, the J end by 3 bases, with 10 bases between. Per germline, CDR1 SGHRS and CDR2 YFSETQ. This CDR3 reads CASSLRPNEETQYF. The CDR3 nucleotides read TGCGCCAGCAGCTTGAGGCCTAACGAAGAGACCCAGTACTTC.

There are many counts of this clonotype. The J gene is TRBJ2-3, the V gene TRBV5-5, with 9 bases matching TRBD2. CDR3 length: 14 residues. The ends lost 1 base at V and 4 bases at J; junction bases unmatched: 1. Germline V gene lookup returns CDR1 SGHKS and CDR2 YYEKEE (reference sequence). CDR3 region: CASSLIAGADTQYF. The CDR3 DNA follows: TGTGCCAGCAGCTTGATAGCGGGGGCAGATACGCAGTATTTT.

This clonotype was seen many times. The CDR3 coding sequence is TGCGCCAGCAGCTTGGGACAGAGCTACGAGCAGTACTTC. Encoded protein: CASSLGQSYEQYF. This sequence joins TRBV5-1 and TRBJ2-7; a weak D match, TRBD1 (5 bases). From germline, CDR1 is SGHRS and CDR2 YFSETQ. The V and J ends lost 0 bases and 3 bases respectively, with 7 bases between them. CDR3 length: 13 residues.

The sample holds many counts of this clonotype. The chain joins TRBV30 to TRBJ2-7; unclear D gene. This CDR3 is built from 14 residues. The V end lost 0 bases, the J end lost 4 bases, and 13 bases lay between the germline ends. Germline assignment: CDR1 GTSNPN and CDR2 SVGIG (reference sequence). The CDR3 DNA is TGTGCCTGGAGTGTATCGAGTAGTGGTTACGAGCAGTACTTC. Encoded protein: CAWSVSSSGYEQYF.

This clonotype was recorded at least ten times. This chain joins TRBV7-2 and TRBJ1-5; tentative D call: TRBD1 (5 bases). V dropped 3 bases and J dropped 5 bases, with 8 bases sitting between them. The germline CDR1 and CDR2 sequences are SGHTA and FQGNSA. This CDR3 comprises 13 residues. CDR3 bases: TGTGCCAGCAGCTTTCAAGGGGATCAGCCCCAGCATTTT. Translation gives CASSFQGDQPQHF.

The V call is TRBV28, the J call TRBJ1-2; the D is unclear. V gave up 3 bases and J gave up 5 bases, with 13 bases separating them. Germline V CDR1 and CDR2: MDHEN, SYDVKM. The CDR3 is 14 residues long. CDR3 bases: TGTGCCAGCAGTTTCTGGGAGTCCGCTTATGGCTACACCTTC. Its translation is CASSFWESAYGYTF.

In its sample, this clonotype is medium-sized. The chain recombines TRBV20-1 with TRBJ1-1; no clear D. The germline V and J ends were trimmed by 5 bases and 3 bases, with 7 bases remaining between them. Germline V gene sequence: CDR1 DFQATT, CDR2 SNEGSKA (reference sequence). There are 11 residues in the CDR3. The CDR3 sequence is CSAGKDTEAFF. Written as DNA, the CDR3 is TGCAGTGCTGGAAAGGACACTGAAGCTTTCTTT.

This clonotype was picked up many times. V usage is TRBV11-2 and J usage is TRBJ2-1, with D perhaps TRBD1 (6 bases). Germline lookup yields CDR1 SGHAT and CDR2 FQNNGV. V lost 5 bases and J lost 5, with 10 bases in between. CDR3 length: 13 amino acids. CDR3: CASSTGIHNEQFF. CDR3 nucleotides: TGTGCCAGCAGCACAGGGATCCACAATGAGCAGTTCTTC.

This clonotype was seen many times. V is TRBV10-2 and J is TRBJ2-2, with 7 bases identical to TRBD2. The junction had 4 bases not matched to a gene; V was cut back by 11 bases and J by 1 base. The germline CDR1 and CDR2 sequences are WSHSY and SAAADI. There are 13 residues in the CDR3. CDR3 sequence: CASGRENTGELFF. DNA for the CDR3: TGCGCCTCTGGGAGGGAGAACACCGGGGAGCTGTTTTTT.

In this sample, this clonotype turned up many times. The J gene is TRBJ2-3, the V gene TRBV5-1, with 9 bases matching TRBD2. Per germline, CDR1 SGHRS and CDR2 YFSETQ. This CDR3 has 15 residues. Trimming removed 5 bases from V and 0 bases from J; junction bases left unmatched: 4. In DNA form, the CDR3 reads TGCGCCAGCAGAGACGGGACTAGCAGCACAGATACGCAGTATTTT. Encoded protein: CASRDGTSSTDTQYF. The full variable domain, completed using reference TRBV5-1 and TRBJ2-3, is KAGVTQTPRYLIKTRGQQVTLSCSPISGHRSVSWYQQTPGQGLQFLFEYFSETQRNKGNFPGRFSGRQFSNSRSEMNVSTLELGDSALYLCASRDGTSSTDTQYFGPGTRLTVL.

This clonotype occurred many times. The chain couples TRBV20-1 to TRBJ2-1; 10 bases are shared with TRBD2. The CDR3 sequence is 15 residues long. V shed 1 base, J shed 11 bases, and the junction held 11 bases outside the gene matches. Germline values: CDR1 DFQATT, CDR2 SNEGSKA (reference sequence). This chain's CDR3 is CSARVPPSGGQKQFF. The CDR3, as DNA: TGCAGTGCTAGAGTCCCCCCTAGCGGGGGCCAAAAGCAGTTCTTC.

This chain links TRBV11-2 with TRBJ2-1; D not certain. V lost 5 bases to trimming and J lost 7 bases, with 12 bases between them. This CDR3 spans 13 amino acids. Germline CDR1 and CDR2: SGHAT and FQNNGV. CDR3 sequence reads: CASSPGRRNEQFF. Here the CDR3 DNA reads TGTGCCAGCAGCCCCGGTCGTCGGAATGAGCAGTTCTTC.

This clonotype showed up just a few times. The rearrangement joins TRBV5-4 to TRBJ2-2; TRBD1 agrees at 8 bases. Germline lookup yields CDR1 SGHNT and CDR2 YYREEE (reference sequence). This CDR3 region has 17 residues. V shed 4 bases, J shed 3 bases, and the junction held 11 bases outside the gene matches. The CDR3 loop is CASSGRPGTGHTGELFF. In DNA, the CDR3 is TGTGCCAGCAGCGGGCGGCCCGGGACAGGTCACACCGGGGAGCTGTTTTTT. The full variable domain, completed using reference TRBV5-4 and TRBJ2-2, is ETGVTQSPTHLIKTRGQQVTLRCSSQSGHNTVSWYQQALGQGPQFIFQYYREEENGRGNFPPRFSGLQFPNYSSELNVNALELDDSALYLCASSGRPGTGHTGELFFGEGSRLTVL.

This clonotype is medium-sized. The chain is built from TRBV3-1 and TRBJ2-7; D remains unclear. Germline values: CDR1 LGHDT, CDR2 YNNKEL (reference sequence). CDR3 length: 12 amino acids. V shed 0 bases and J shed 3 bases, with 3 bases lying between them. The CDR3 nucleotides are TGTGCCAGCAGCCAAGACAGCTACGAGCAGTACTTC. Translating gives CASSQDSYEQYF.

This clonotype was picked up a small number of times. The chain has TRBV20-1 and TRBJ2-7; D is perhaps TRBD2 (5 bases). This CDR3 has 11 amino acids. The germline CDR1 and CDR2 sequences are DFQATT and SNEGSKA (reference sequence). The V end lost 0 bases, the J end lost 6 bases, and 6 bases lay between the germline ends. The CDR3 sequence: CSARDRGEQYF. The CDR3 bases are TGCAGTGCTAGAGATCGGGGCGAGCAGTACTTC.

This CDR3 reads CASSPTGLSYEQYF. CDR3 nucleotide sequence: TGTGCCAGCAGTCCTACAGGCCTCTCCTACGAGCAGTACTTC. This chain links TRBV12-3 or TRBV12-4 with TRBJ2-7; weak D call: TRBD1 (5 bases). Trimming pared 5 bases from V and 0 bases from J, leaving 11 bases between. CDR3 length: 14 residues.

The table lists this clonotype with many counts. J is TRBJ2-6 and V is TRBV30; 8 positions match TRBD1. The germline V gene encodes CDR1 GTSNPN and CDR2 SVGIG (reference sequence). CDR3 length: 14 amino acids. The V and J ends lost 5 bases and 2 bases, in that order; junction bases with no gene match: 2. CDR3 bases: TGTGCCTGGGGACAGGGAACTGGGGCCAACGTCCTGACTTTC. This sequence encodes CAWGQGTGANVLTF. The complete variable domain, with remaining parts taken from reference TRBV30 and TRBJ2-6, reads SQTIHQWPATLVQPVGSPLSLECTVEGTSNPNLYWYRQAAGRGLQLLFYSVGIGQISSEVPQNLSASRPQDRQFILSSKKLLLSDSGFYLCAWGQGTGANVLTFGAGSRLTVL.

V and J are TRBV29-1 and TRBJ2-2; D is ambiguous. Germline lookup yields CDR1 SQVTM and CDR2 ANQGSEA. The CDR3 loop spans 14 amino acids. Trimming stripped 3 bases from V and 2 bases from J, with 10 bases between. The CDR3 sequence: CSVDKGSNTGELFF. Written as DNA, the CDR3 is TGCAGCGTTGACAAGGGTTCAAACACCGGGGAGCTGTTTTTT.

The chain has TRBV11-2 and TRBJ2-7, with 7 bases identical to TRBD1. The V segment lost 4 bases and the J segment 2 bases; nucleotides outside the gene matches: 14. This CDR3 spans 17 amino acids. Germline V gene data show CDR1 as SGHAT and CDR2 as FQNNGV. CDR3 DNA: TGTGCCAGCAGCTCCAGCTCCGGACAGGCTAGCCCCTACGAGCAGTACTTC. Translation gives CASSSSSGQASPYEQYF.

This clonotype was recorded a few times. The rearrangement joins TRBV12-3 or TRBV12-4 to TRBJ1-6, with a possible D match to TRBD1 (5 bases). Trimming cost V 3 bases and J 9 bases, with 15 bases left between them. There are 15 residues in the CDR3. CDR3 protein: CASSFRWDGGSPLHF. CDR3 bases: TGTGCCAGCAGTTTCAGGTGGGACGGGGGTTCACCCCTCCACTTT.

This clonotype was recorded at least ten times. This chain connects TRBV30 to TRBJ1-5; D remains ambiguous. Germline-derived CDR1 and CDR2 are GTSNPN and SVGIG (reference sequence). V was pared by 3 bases and J by 0 bases, with 6 bases between. The CDR3 is 13 amino acids. The CDR3 here is CAWRPDSNQPQHF. The CDR3 nucleotides read TGTGCCTGGAGACCTGATAGCAATCAGCCCCAGCATTTT.

This clonotype was counted at least ten times. The chain uses TRBV27 and TRBJ1-6, with D maybe TRBD1 (5 bases). This CDR3 region has 17 residues. Looked up from germline, CDR1 is MNHEY and CDR2 is SMNVEV (reference sequence). Trimming cost V 5 bases and J 2 bases, with 16 bases left between them. This chain's CDR3 is CASSPDTRGAYNSPLHF. The CDR3 DNA reads as TGTGCCAGCAGTCCGGACACCCGGGGGGCCTATAATTCACCCCTCCACTTT.

This clonotype was observed at least ten times. V is TRBV15 and J is TRBJ2-1; 10 nucleotides match TRBD1. Germline V gene lookup returns CDR1 LNHNV and CDR2 YYDKDF (reference sequence). Germline trimming cut 4 bases from V and 5 bases from J; bases unmatched to any gene: 14. The length of the CDR3 is 18 residues. The CDR3 region is CATSIDRGLTFGDNEQFF. The DNA of the CDR3 is TGTGCCACCAGCATTGACAGGGGGCTAACTTTTGGGGACAATGAGCAGTTCTTC.